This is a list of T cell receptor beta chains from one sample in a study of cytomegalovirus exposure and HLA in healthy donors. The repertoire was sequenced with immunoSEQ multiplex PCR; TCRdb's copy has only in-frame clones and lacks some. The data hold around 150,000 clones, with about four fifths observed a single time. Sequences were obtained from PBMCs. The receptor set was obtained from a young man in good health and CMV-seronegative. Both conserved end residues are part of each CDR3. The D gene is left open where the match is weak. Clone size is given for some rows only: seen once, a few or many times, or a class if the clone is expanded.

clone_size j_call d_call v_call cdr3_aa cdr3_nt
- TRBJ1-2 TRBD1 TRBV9 CASSPYGQGGGEGYTF TGTGCCAGCAGCCCATATGGACAGGGAGGGGGAGAGGGCTACACCTTC
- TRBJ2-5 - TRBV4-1 CASSPQDQETQYF TGCGCCAGCAGCCCACAGGACCAAGAGACCCAGTACTTC
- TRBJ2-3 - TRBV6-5 CASSERADTQYF TGTGCCAGCAGTGAGCGCGCAGATACGCAGTATTTT
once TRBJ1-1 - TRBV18 CASSPRGVGTEAFF TGTGCCAGCTCACCTCGGGGGGTAGGCACTGAAGCTTTCTTT
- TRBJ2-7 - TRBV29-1 CSVDLIGQGKHEQYF TGCAGCGTTGATCTGATAGGGCAGGGCAAGCACGAGCAGTACTTC
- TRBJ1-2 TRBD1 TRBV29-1 CSVVLGQGAEGYTF TGCAGCGTTGTCCTAGGACAGGGGGCGGAAGGCTACACCTTC
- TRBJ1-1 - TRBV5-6 CASSLVPGPRVVPDTEAFF TGTGCCAGCAGCTTGGTTCCAGGGCCAAGGGTGGTTCCGGACACTGAAGCTTTCTTT
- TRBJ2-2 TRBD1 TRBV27 CASSSGTGGGGELFF TGTGCCAGCAGTTCAGGGACAGGGGGAGGCGGGGAGCTGTTTTTT
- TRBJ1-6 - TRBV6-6 CASSYSGRIHF TGTGCCAGCAGTTACAGTGGCAGGATCCACTTT
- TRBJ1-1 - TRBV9 CASSVDPGLRNTEAFF TGTGCCAGCAGCGTCGACCCGGGACTCCGGAACACTGAAGCTTTCTTT
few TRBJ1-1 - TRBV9 CASSVDRNTEAFF TGTGCCAGCAGCGTGGACAGGAACACTGAAGCTTTCTTT
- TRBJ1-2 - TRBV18 CASSPDGGAPSYGYTF TGTGCCAGCTCACCAGACGGGGGGGCGCCCAGCTATGGCTACACCTTC
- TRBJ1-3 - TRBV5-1 CASSPRQDGNTIYF TGCGCCAGCAGCCCCCGACAAGATGGAAACACCATATATTTT
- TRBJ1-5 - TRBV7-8 CASSLRLLNQPQHF TGTGCCAGCAGCTTAAGACTACTCAATCAGCCCCAGCATTTT
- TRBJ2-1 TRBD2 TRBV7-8 CASSFFRTGGEGEQFF TGTGCCAGCAGCTTCTTCAGAACGGGAGGGGAGGGTGAGCAGTTCTTC
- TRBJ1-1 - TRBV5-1 CASSLGQITNTEAFF TGCGCCAGCAGCTTGGGCCAGATAACGAACACTGAAGCTTTCTTT
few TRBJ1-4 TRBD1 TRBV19 CASSIGGQGIRMYKLFF TGTGCCAGTAGTATAGGGGGACAGGGTATTAGAATGTATAAACTGTTTTTT
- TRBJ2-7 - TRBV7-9 CSSSLAQRALHSYEQYF TGTTCCAGCAGCTTAGCGCAGAGGGCTCTCCACTCCTACGAGCAGTACTTC
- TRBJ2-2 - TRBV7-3 CASSQDSRGTGELFF TGTGCCAGCAGCCAGGACTCCCGGGGGACCGGGGAGCTGTTTTTT
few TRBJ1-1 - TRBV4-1 CASSSRTTNTEAFF TGCGCCAGCAGTTCCCGGACAACCAACACTGAAGCTTTCTTT
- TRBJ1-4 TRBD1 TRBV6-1 CASSELRQGGEKLFF TGTGCCAGCAGTGAATTAAGACAGGGGGGTGAAAAACTGTTTTTT
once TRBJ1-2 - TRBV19 CASQGHLDGYTF TGTGCCAGCCAGGGGCACCTTGATGGCTACACCTTC
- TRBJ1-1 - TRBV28 CVSSPLGGRTEAFF TGTGTCAGCTCGCCTCTCGGGGGACGAACTGAAGCTTTCTTT
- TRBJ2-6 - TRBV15 CATSRDYPGLTSGANVLTF TGTGCCACCAGCAGAGATTACCCAGGGCTGACCTCTGGGGCCAACGTCCTGACTTTC
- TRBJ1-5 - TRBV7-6 CASSLGAGNQPQHF TGTGCCAGCAGCTTAGGCGCGGGCAATCAGCCCCAGCATTTT
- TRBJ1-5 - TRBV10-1 CASSERRDGQPQHF TGCGCCAGCAGTGAAAGGAGGGATGGGCAGCCCCAGCATTTT
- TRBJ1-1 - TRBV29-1 CSVRLMNTEAFF TGCAGCGTTAGACTAATGAACACTGAAGCTTTCTTT
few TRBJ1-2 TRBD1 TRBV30 CAWSLTGGRGGYTF TGTGCCTGGAGCCTGACAGGGGGAAGGGGTGGCTACACCTTC
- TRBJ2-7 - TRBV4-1 CASSQAPTGISYEQYF TGCGCCAGCAGCCAAGCCCCTACAGGAATCTCTTACGAGCAGTACTTC
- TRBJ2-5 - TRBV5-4 CASSVQGIETQYF TGTGCCAGCAGCGTCCAGGGAATTGAGACCCAGTACTTC
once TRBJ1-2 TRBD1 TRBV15 CATSGRQGQSLPFNYGYTF TGTGCCACCAGCGGTCGTCAGGGACAGTCCCTTCCTTTTAACTATGGCTACACCTTC
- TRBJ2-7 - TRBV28 CASRVQGISYEQYF TGTGCCAGCAGAGTACAGGGCATCTCCTACGAGCAGTACTTC
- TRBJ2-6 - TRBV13 CASSYSTENSGANVLTF TGTGCCAGCAGCTATTCGACAGAAAACTCTGGGGCCAACGTCCTGACTTTC